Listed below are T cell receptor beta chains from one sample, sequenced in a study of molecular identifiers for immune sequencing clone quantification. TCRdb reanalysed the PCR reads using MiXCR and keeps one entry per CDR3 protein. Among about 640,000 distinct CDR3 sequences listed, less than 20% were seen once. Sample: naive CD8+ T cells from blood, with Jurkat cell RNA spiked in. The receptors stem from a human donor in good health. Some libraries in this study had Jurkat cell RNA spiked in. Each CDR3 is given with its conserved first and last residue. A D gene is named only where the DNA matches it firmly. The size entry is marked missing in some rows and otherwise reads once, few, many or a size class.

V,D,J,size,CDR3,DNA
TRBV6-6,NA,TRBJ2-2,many,CASSYSDWYTGELFF,TGTGCCAGCAGTTATTCGGACTGGTACACCGGGGAGCTGTTTTTT
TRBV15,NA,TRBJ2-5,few,CATSREGGQETQYF,TGTGCCACCAGCAGAGAGGGGGGCCAAGAGACCCAGTACTTC
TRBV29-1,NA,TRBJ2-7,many,CSARTATYEQYF,TGCAGCGCCCGGACAGCGACCTACGAGCAGTACTTC
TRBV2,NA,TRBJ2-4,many,CASRTRDIQYF,TGTGCCAGCAGAACAAGGGACATTCAGTACTTC
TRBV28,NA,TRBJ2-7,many,CASSHTIYEQYF,TGTGCCAGCAGCCACACGATTTACGAGCAGTACTTC
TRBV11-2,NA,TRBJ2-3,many,CASSFYVTDTQYF,TGTGCCAGCAGCTTTTATGTCACAGATACGCAGTATTTT
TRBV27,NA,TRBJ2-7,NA,CASSRDTAGYEQYF,TGTGCCAGCAGCAGGGACACGGCGGGCTACGAGCAGTACTTC
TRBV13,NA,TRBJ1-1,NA,CASRLGGSGLDTEAFF,TGTGCCAGCCGCTTAGGCGGGTCGGGTTTGGACACTGAAGCTTTCTTT
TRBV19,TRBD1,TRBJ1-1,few,CASSILDRGNTEAFF,TGTGCCAGTAGTATCTTGGACAGGGGAAACACTGAAGCTTTCTTT
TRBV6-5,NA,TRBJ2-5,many,CASKGQTQETQYF,TGTGCCAGTAAAGGGCAGACCCAAGAGACCCAGTACTTC
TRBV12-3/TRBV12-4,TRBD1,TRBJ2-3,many,CASSAPGQEIFDTQYF,TGTGCCAGCAGTGCTCCGGGACAGGAGATTTTTGATACGCAGTATTTT
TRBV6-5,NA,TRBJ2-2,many,CASIQENTGELFF,TGTGCCAGCATCCAGGAAAACACCGGGGAGCTGTTTTTT
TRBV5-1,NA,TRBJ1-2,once,CASSLDPGFPDGYTF,TGCGCCAGCAGCTTGGACCCCGGATTTCCAGATGGCTACACCTTC
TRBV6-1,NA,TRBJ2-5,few,CASSEGSLWGETQYF,TGTGCCAGCAGTGAAGGGTCCCTCTGGGGAGAGACCCAGTACTTC
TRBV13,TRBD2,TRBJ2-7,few,CASSSQREGPMSVGGQYF,TGTGCCAGCAGCTCCCAGAGGGAGGGTCCCATGAGCGTCGGCGGGCAGTACTTC
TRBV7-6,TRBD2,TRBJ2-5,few,CASSNRLAGGLETQYF,TGTGCCAGCAGCAACCGACTAGCGGGGGGGCTGGAGACCCAGTACTTC
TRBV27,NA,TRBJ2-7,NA,CASSFIGAGSSYEQYF,TGTGCCAGCAGTTTCATTGGGGCAGGGAGCTCCTACGAGCAGTACTTC
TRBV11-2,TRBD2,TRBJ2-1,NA,CASSLDPGLADYNEQFF,TGTGCCAGCAGCTTAGATCCCGGACTAGCGGATTACAATGAGCAGTTCTTC
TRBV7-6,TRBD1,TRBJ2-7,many,CASSQGTGGREQYF,TGTGCCAGCAGTCAGGGGACAGGAGGTCGGGAGCAGTACTTC
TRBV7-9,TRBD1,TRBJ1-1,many,CASSLEEGATGTEAFF,TGTGCCAGCAGCTTAGAGGAGGGGGCGACGGGGACTGAAGCTTTCTTT
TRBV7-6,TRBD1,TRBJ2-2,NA,CASSLDRAHTGELFF,TGTGCCAGCAGTCTTGACAGGGCGCACACCGGGGAGCTGTTTTTT
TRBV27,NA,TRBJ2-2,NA,CASSMSPGLLGELFF,TGTGCCAGCAGTATGTCCCCAGGGTTACTGGGGGAGCTGTTTTTT
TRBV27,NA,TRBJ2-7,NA,CAGRGIGYEQYF,TGTGCCGGCAGGGGAATCGGGTACGAGCAGTACTTC
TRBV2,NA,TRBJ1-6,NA,CASSEVGYNSPLHF,TGTGCCAGCAGTGAAGTGGGGTATAATTCACCCCTCCACTTT
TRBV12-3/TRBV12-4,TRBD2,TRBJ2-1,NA,CASSPGTSDINEQFF,TGTGCCAGCAGCCCCGGGACTAGCGATATCAATGAGCAGTTCTTC
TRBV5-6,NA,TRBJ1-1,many,CASTTRGSNTEAFF,TGTGCCAGCACAACGAGGGGGTCGAACACTGAAGCTTTCTTT
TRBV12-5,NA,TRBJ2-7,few,CAPRPGQFYEQYF,TGTGCTCCTAGACCGGGACAATTCTACGAGCAGTACTTC
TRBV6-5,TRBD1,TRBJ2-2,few,CASSYPPGQGLTGELFF,TGTGCCAGCAGTTACCCCCCGGGACAGGGTTTAACCGGGGAGCTGTTTTTT
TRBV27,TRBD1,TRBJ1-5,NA,CASSLYGQGSYSNQPQHF,TGTGCCAGCAGTTTATACGGACAGGGCTCTTATAGCAATCAGCCCCAGCATTTT
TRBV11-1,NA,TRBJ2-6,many,CASSLRRSGANVLTF,TGTGCCAGCAGCTTAAGGAGGTCTGGGGCCAACGTCCTGACTTTC
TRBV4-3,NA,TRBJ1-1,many,CASSPLLISGTEAFF,TGCGCCAGCAGCCCCCTTTTGATTTCGGGTACTGAAGCTTTCTTT
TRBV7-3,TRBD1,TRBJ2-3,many,CASSSTGLSTDTQYF,TGTGCCAGCAGCTCGACAGGGTTGAGCACAGATACGCAGTATTTT
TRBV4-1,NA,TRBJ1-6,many,CASSQPEGNSPLHF,TGCGCCAGCAGCCAACCTGAGGGGAATTCACCCCTCCACTTT
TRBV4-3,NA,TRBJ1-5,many,CASSQDLVGAVNQPQHF,TGCGCCAGCAGCCAAGATCTTGTGGGGGCCGTTAATCAGCCCCAGCATTTT
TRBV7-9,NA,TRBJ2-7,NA,CASSSVLTGYEQYF,TGTGCCAGCAGCTCGGTCCTGACCGGGTACGAGCAGTACTTC
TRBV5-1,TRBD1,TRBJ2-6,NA,CASSSGQAGLLGFSGANVLSF,TGCGCCAGCAGCTCCGGACAGGCCGGTCTTCTGGGGTTCTCTGGGGCCAACGTCCTGTCTTTC
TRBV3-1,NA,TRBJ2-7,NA,CASSRDPDYEQYF,TGTGCCAGCAGCCGAGATCCGGACTACGAGCAGTACTTC
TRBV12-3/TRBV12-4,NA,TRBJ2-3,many,CASSPTFGEDTQYF,TGTGCCAGCAGTCCAACATTTGGGGAAGATACGCAGTATTTT
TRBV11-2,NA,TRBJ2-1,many,CASSLFPGTYNEQFF,TGTGCCAGCAGCTTATTCCCCGGGACCTACAATGAGCAGTTCTTC
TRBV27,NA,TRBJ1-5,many,CASGGVGSNQPQHF,TGTGCCAGCGGGGGGGTGGGTAGCAATCAGCCCCAGCATTTT
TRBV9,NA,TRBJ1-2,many,CASSVNQKNGYTF,TGTGCCAGCAGCGTAAATCAAAAGAATGGCTACACCTTC
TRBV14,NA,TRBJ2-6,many,CASSQSSISGANVLTF,TGTGCCAGCAGCCAGTCGAGCATCTCTGGGGCCAACGTCCTGACTTTC
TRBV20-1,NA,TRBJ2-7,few,CSARDLGGVYEQYF,TGCAGTGCTAGAGATCTCGGTGGGGTCTACGAGCAGTACTTC